One and the same sample provided the 9 T cell receptor beta chains below, sequenced in a study of blood T cell repertoires in COVID-19. The assay was immunoSEQ multiplex PCR, and TCRdb's table has in-frame clones only and misses some. The table records some 510,000 clones, roughly 90% of them present only once. The sample was PBMCs or T cells enriched from blood (not recorded which). The receptors stem from a woman between 35 and 50 years old who had recovered from COVID-19.

The J gene is TRBJ1-2, the V gene TRBV5-1; tentative D call: TRBD1 (6 bases). The V end was cut by 0 bases, the J end by 8 bases, with 17 bases between. The CDR3 contains 15 residues. Per the germline V gene, CDR1 is SGHRS and CDR2 is YFSETQ. The DNA for the CDR3 is TGCGCCAGCAGCTTGGACCAACAGGGAGCCGGCGGCTACACCTTC. This codes for CASSLDQQGAGGYTF. The full variable domain, its missing parts supplied by reference TRBV5-1 and TRBJ1-2, is KAGVTQTPRYLIKTRGQQVTLSCSPISGHRSVSWYQQTPGQGLQFLFEYFSETQRNKGNFPGRFSGRQFSNSRSEMNVSTLELGDSALYLCASSLDQQGAGGYTFGSGTRLTVV.

This clone has only a few counts. The CDR3 reads CASSLAGSDEQFF. The CDR3 DNA sequence: TGTGCCAGCAGCTTAGCGGGGAGCGATGAGCAGTTCTTC. The chain uses TRBV5-6 and TRBJ2-1, with 7 nucleotides matching TRBD2. V shed 2 bases and J 8 bases; nucleotides not matched to a gene: 4. The CDR3 is made up of 13 amino acids. Per the germline V gene, CDR1 is SGHDT and CDR2 is YYEEEE.

The chain couples TRBV18 to TRBJ2-7; 7 bases line up with TRBD2. The V segment lost 3 bases and the J segment 7 bases; nucleotides outside the gene matches: 12. The CDR3 has 15 residues. Germline CDR1 reads KGHSH; CDR2 reads LQKENI. CDR3 in amino acids: CASSPDTNRGEEQYF. For the CDR3, the DNA is TGTGCCAGCTCACCTGACACGAACCGGGGGGAGGAGCAGTACTTC. The full variable domain, its missing parts supplied by reference TRBV18 and TRBJ2-7, is NAGVMQNPRHLVRRRGQEARLRCSPMKGHSHVYWYRQLPEEGLKFMVYLQKENIIDESGMPKERFSAEFPKEGPSILRIQQVVRGDSAAYFCASSPDTNRGEEQYFGPGTRLTVT.

The table lists this clone with a few counts. The chain employs TRBV19 and TRBJ1-5, with no clear D. Germline V gene lookup returns CDR1 LNHDA and CDR2 SQIVND (reference sequence). This CDR3 contains 13 residues. With 3 bases removed from V and 8 bases from J, the gap between germline ends came to 11 bases. The chain's CDR3 is CASSMASSEPQHF. The CDR3 DNA reads as TGTGCCAGTAGTATGGCCAGTTCTGAGCCCCAGCATTTT.

The chain links TRBV12-5 to TRBJ1-5, with TRBD1 as a possible D gene (5 bases). The CDR3 runs to 14 residues. Germline V gene lookup returns CDR1 LGHNT and CDR2 FRNRAP. V shed 2 bases and J shed 6 bases, with 11 bases lying between them. This chain's CDR3 is CASGLTGVGQPQHF. The DNA of the CDR3 is TGTGCTAGTGGTTTGACGGGGGTTGGTCAGCCCCAGCATTTT.

This clone appeared a few times. V and J are TRBV6-5 and TRBJ1-2; no definite D call. V gave up 2 bases and J gave up 4 bases, with 11 bases separating them. Germline loops: CDR1 MNHEY, CDR2 SVGAGI. There are 14 residues in the CDR3. The CDR3 nucleotides read TGTGCCAGCAGTTACGACTTGGGTGGCTATGGCTACACCTTC. It is translated as CASSYDLGGYGYTF.

This clone was seen a single time. J is TRBJ2-1 and V is TRBV5-4; TRBD2 matches 8 bases. This CDR3 has 16 amino acids. Trimming at V came to 0 bases and at J to 0 bases, leaving 2 bases not matched to a gene. Germline lookup yields CDR1 SGHNT and CDR2 YYREEE (reference sequence). The CDR3 reads CASSLEGTSSYNEQFF. The DNA of the CDR3 is TGTGCCAGCAGCTTGGAGGGGACTAGCTCCTACAATGAGCAGTTCTTC.

This chain uses TRBV13 with TRBJ1-5; perhaps TRBD1 as D (6 bases). The germline gives CDR1 PRHDT, CDR2 FYEKMQ (reference sequence). The CDR3 extends over 15 amino acids. The germline V and J ends were trimmed by 5 bases and 4 bases, with 15 bases remaining between them. CDR3 in amino acids: CASSRGTGTNQPQHF. CDR3 nucleotides: TGTGCCAGCAGCAGGGGGACGGGGACGAATCAGCCCCAGCATTTT.

This chain links TRBV10-1 with TRBJ2-1; perhaps TRBD2 as D (5 bases). The length of the CDR3 is 19 residues. V lost 5 bases and J lost 0, with 23 bases in between. CDR1 and CDR2 from the germline V gene are WNHNN and SYGVQD (reference sequence). Here the CDR3 reads CASSQTTRPIESSYNEQFF. The CDR3 nucleotides are TGCGCCAGCAGTCAGACTACTCGACCCATCGAGAGCTCCTACAATGAGCAGTTCTTC.